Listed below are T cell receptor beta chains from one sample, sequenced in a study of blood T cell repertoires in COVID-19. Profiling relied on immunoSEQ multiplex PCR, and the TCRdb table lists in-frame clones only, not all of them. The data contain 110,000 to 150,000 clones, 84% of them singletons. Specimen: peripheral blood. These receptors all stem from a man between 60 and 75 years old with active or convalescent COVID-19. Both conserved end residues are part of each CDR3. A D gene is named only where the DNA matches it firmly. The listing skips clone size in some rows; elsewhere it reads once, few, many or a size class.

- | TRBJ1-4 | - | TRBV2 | TGTGCCAGTATACGCCGACCGGCCGGGGGAGAAAAACTGTTTTTT | CASIRRPAGGEKLFF
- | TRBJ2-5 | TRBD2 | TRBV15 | TGTGCCACCAGCAGAGATGTGGCGGGGGTAGAGACCCAGTACTTC | CATSRDVAGVETQYF
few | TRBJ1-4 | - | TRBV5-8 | TGTGCCAGCAGCTTGGACAGGGTCGGCGAAAAACTGTTTTTT | CASSLDRVGEKLFF
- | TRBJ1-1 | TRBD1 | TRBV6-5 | TGTGCCAGCAGTTACTCGCGACAGGGAACATCTGAAGCTTTCTTT | CASSYSRQGTSEAFF
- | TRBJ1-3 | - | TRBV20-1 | TGCAGTCCCCTCTCTGGAAACACCATATATTTT | CSPLSGNTIYF
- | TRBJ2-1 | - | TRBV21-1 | TGTGCCAGCACGGGACTAGCGGGAGTTCCTAAGAATGAGCAGTTCTTC | CASTGLAGVPKNEQFF
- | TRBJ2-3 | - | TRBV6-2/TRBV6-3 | TGTGCCAGCAGTTACGTCAGGCCCACAGATACGCAGTATTTT | CASSYVRPTDTQYF
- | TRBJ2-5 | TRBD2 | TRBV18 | TGTGCCAGCTCACCACCTTTACTAGCGGGAGCCGTTGGGACCCAGTACTTC | CASSPPLLAGAVGTQYF
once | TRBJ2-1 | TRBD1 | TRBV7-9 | TGTGCCAGCAGCAGCAGGGGGATCCTCTACAATGAGCAGTTCTTC | CASSSRGILYNEQFF
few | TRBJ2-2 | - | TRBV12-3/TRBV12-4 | TGTGCCAGCTCCAGGGGAGCCGGGGAGCTGTTTTTT | CASSRGAGELFF
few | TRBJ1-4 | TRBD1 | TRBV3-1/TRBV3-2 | TGTGCCAGCAGCCAAGTGATTCACCGGGACAGCGAAGAAAAACTGTTTTTT | CASSQVIHRDSEEKLFF
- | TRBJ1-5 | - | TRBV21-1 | TGTGCCAGCAGCACGAACCAGGGGTATAATCAGCCCCAGCATTTT | CASSTNQGYNQPQHF
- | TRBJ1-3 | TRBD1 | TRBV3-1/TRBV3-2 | TGTGCCAGCAGCCAAGAGGGACAGGGCCTCTCTGGAAACACCATATATTTT | CASSQEGQGLSGNTIYF
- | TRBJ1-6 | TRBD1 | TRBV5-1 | TGCGCCAGCAGCTCAGACAGGGGAAATTCACCCCTCCACTTT | CASSSDRGNSPLHF
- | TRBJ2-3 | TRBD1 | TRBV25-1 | TGTGCCAGCCAGATCGGGACAGGCTACACAGATACGCAGTATTTT | CASQIGTGYTDTQYF
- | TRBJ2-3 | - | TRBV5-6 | TGTGCCAGCAGCTTAAGCGATACGCAGTATTTT | CASSLSDTQYF
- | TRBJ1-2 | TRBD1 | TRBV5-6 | TGTGCCAGCAGCACCGGACAGGCTCTTTGGGGTGGCTACACCTTC | CASSTGQALWGGYTF
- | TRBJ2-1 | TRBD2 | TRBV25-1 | TGTGCCAGCAGTGAAAATGGACTAGGGTCCAATGAGCAGTTCTTC | CASSENGLGSNEQFF
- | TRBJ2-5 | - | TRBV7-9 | TGTGCCAGCAGCTTACCGACAGAAGAGACCCAGTACTTC | CASSLPTEETQYF
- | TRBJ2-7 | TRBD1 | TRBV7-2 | TGTGCCAGCAGCTTAGACAGGGGGCTTTTCGAGCAGTACTTC | CASSLDRGLFEQYF
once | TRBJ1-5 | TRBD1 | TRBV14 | TGTGCCAGCAGCCAATGGGACAGTGGCCCCCAGCATTTT | CASSQWDSGPQHF
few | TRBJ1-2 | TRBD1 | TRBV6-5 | TGTGCCAGCAGCTTAGGGGGCGCGATTGTAGGCTACACCTTC | CASSLGGAIVGYTF